Sequencing of this T cell receptor beta chain was carried out in a study of blood T cell dynamics during melanoma immunotherapy. Here immunoSEQ multiplex PCR was the method, and the copy in TCRdb shows in-frame clones only, minus some. The sample has some 4,000 clones, 78% seen once. Regarding time point: week 3, after first cycle of checkpoint inhibitor. This receptor was identified in a human donor with melanoma. The sequences come from blood, collected from a patient treated with checkpoint blockade.

Here the CDR3 reads CASSIKGDTEAFF. In DNA, the CDR3 is TGTGCCAGTAGTATTAAGGGTGACACTGAAGCTTTCTTT. V is TRBV19 and J is TRBJ1-1; D ambiguous. Germline CDR1 LNHDA, CDR2 SQIVND (reference sequence). The CDR3 has 13 amino acids. V was shortened by 3 bases and J by 3 bases, with 8 bases between the two germline ends.